This T cell receptor beta chain comes out of a study of CD4+ T cells in melanoma. Findings and limits, study-wide: Neoantigen-specific CD4+ T cells in melanoma reportedly had diverse differentiation states. A reported correlation linked neoantigen-specific CD4+ T cells to CD8+, macrophage and B cell function.

Assay used: immunoSEQ multiplex PCR; TCRdb lists only in-frame clones, some missing. The data contain 140,000 or so clones, roughly 91% of them singletons. Per germline, CDR1 MNHEY and CDR2 SVGAGI. The CDR3 loop spans 15 amino acids. The V end lost 0 bases, the J end lost 1 base, and 9 bases lay between the germline ends. This clone has just one count. Antigen specificity is unknown. The TCR comes from a human donor with melanoma. The genes are TRBV6-5 and TRBJ2-5; the D is unclear. CDR3 nucleotides: TGTGCCAGCAGTTACTCGTACGGTACCCAAGAGACCCAGTACTTC. It specifies CASSYSYGTQETQYF.